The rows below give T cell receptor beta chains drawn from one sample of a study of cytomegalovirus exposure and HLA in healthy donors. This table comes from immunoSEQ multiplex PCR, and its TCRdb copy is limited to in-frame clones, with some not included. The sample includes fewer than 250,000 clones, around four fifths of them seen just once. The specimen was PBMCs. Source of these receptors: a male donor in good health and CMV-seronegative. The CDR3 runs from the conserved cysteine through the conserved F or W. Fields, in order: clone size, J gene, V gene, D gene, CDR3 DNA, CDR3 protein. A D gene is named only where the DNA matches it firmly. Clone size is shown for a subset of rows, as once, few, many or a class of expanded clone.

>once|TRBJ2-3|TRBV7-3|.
TGTGCCAGCAGCTTAATGGGCGGAGGAGGAGATACGCAGTATTTT
CASSLMGGGGDTQYF
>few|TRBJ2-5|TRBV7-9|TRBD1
TGTGCCAGCAGACCGACAGGGGAGAAGGAGACCCAGTACTTC
CASRPTGEKETQYF
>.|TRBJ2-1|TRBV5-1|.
TGCGCCAGCAGCTTCGAGCGTAATGAGCAGTTCTTC
CASSFERNEQFF
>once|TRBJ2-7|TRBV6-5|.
TGTGCCAGCAGGGACGTCGGGACTCAGTCCTACGAGCAGTACTTC
CASRDVGTQSYEQYF
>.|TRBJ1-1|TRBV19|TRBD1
TGTGCCAGTAGTCCTCCACAGGGGACTGAAGCTTTCTTT
CASSPPQGTEAFF
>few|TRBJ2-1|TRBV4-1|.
TGCGCCAGCAGCCAAGAAAGGAGTAGCGGAATCTCCTACAATGAGCAGTTCTTC
CASSQERSSGISYNEQFF
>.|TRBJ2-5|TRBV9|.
TGTGCCAGCAGCGTAGGAGGCAACCACCTGGAGACCCAGTACTTC
CASSVGGNHLETQYF
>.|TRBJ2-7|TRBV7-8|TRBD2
TGTGCCAGCAGCGCAGGACTAGCGGCGGCCTACGAGCAGTACTTC
CASSAGLAAAYEQYF
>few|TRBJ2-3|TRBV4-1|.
TGCGCCAGCAGCCCCCGTGTTGTCGGTAGCGGACGCACAGATACGCAGTATTTT
CASSPRVVGSGRTDTQYF
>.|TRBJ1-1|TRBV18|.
TGTGCCAGCTCACAGACAGGGAACACTGAAGCTTTCTTT
CASSQTGNTEAFF
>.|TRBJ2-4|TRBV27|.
TGTGCCAGCAGTTTGACGGGGGGCGCGACCAAAAACATTCAGTACTTC
CASSLTGGATKNIQYF
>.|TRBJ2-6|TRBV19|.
TGTGCCAGTAGTCGGACTCCCCGCCTCTCTGGGGCCAACGTCCTGACTTTC
CASSRTPRLSGANVLTF
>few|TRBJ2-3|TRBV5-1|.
TGCGCCAGCAGCCTCCGGGACTCTACAGATACGCAGTATTTT
CASSLRDSTDTQYF
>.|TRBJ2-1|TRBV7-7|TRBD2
TGTGCCAGCAGCTTCGGACTAGACGAGCAGTTCTTC
CASSFGLDEQFF
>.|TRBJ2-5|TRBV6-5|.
TGTGCCAGCAGCCCCACATTGGGGGGGACCCAGTACTTC
CASSPTLGGTQYF
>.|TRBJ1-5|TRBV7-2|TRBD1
TGTGCCAGCAGCCCTCGGGACAGGGATGGCTATAGCAATCAGCCCCAGCATTTT
CASSPRDRDGYSNQPQHF
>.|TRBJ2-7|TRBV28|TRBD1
TGTGCCAGCAGTTTTAGACAGGGTCCCGAGCAGTACTTC
CASSFRQGPEQYF
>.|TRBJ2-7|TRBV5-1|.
TGCGCCAGCAGCCACAAACAGGGCTGGTACGAGCAGTACTTC
CASSHKQGWYEQYF
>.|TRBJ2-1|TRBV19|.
TGTGCCAGTAGTATCGGACAGGAGCAGTTCTTC
CASSIGQEQFF
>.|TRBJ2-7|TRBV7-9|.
TGTTCCAGCAGCTTTCAGGGAACCCTGTGGTACTTC
CSSSFQGTLWYF
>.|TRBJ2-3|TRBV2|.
TGTGCCAGCAGTGAACCAGCGGTTAGCACAGATACGCAGTATTTT
CASSEPAVSTDTQYF
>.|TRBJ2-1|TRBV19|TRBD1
TGTGCCAGTAGTATGGAGAACAGGGGGCCGGGCGATGAGCAGTTCTTC
CASSMENRGPGDEQFF
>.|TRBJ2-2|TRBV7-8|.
TGTGCCAGCAGCCCAACATTCCCCTGGAACACCGGGGAGCTGTTTTTT
CASSPTFPWNTGELFF
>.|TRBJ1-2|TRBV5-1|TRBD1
TGCGCCAGCAGCTTCCAACCCGGACAGGGGATGGGCGGCTACACCTTC
CASSFQPGQGMGGYTF
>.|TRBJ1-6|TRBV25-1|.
TGTGCCAGCAGTGAATCCCGGACTGGGGGAGGTTCACCCCTCCACTTT
CASSESRTGGGSPLHF
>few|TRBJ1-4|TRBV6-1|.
TGTGCCAGCTCCGGGATAGTTGGGGAAAAACTGTTTTTT
CASSGIVGEKLFF
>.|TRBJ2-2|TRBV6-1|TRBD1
TGTGCCAGCAGTGAAGTCTGGACAGGGACCGGGGAGCTGTTTTTT
CASSEVWTGTGELFF
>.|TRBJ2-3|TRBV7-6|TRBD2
TGTGCCAGCAGCTTTGGGACTAGCGGGAGTACAGATACGCAGTATTTT
CASSFGTSGSTDTQYF
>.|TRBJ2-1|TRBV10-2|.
TGCGCCAGCAGTGCCTCACCAGCGTCCCACAATGAGCAGTTCTTC
CASSASPASHNEQFF
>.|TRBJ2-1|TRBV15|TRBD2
TGTGCCACCAGCGCGGGTGGTGGACTAGCGGGGTACAATGAGCAGTTCTTC
CATSAGGGLAGYNEQFF
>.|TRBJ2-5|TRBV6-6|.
TGTGCCAGCAGTTCTAGCGTAGAGACCCAGTACTTC
CASSSSVETQYF
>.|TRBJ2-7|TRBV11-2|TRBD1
TGTGCCAGCAGCTCTAGACAGGGAGACTACGAGCAGTACTTC
CASSSRQGDYEQYF
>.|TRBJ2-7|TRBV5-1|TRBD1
TGCGCCACCAATTCGGACAGGGGCGACGAGCAGTACTTC
CATNSDRGDEQYF
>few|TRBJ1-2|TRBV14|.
TGTGCCAGCAGCCAATCTCCCGGCTATGGCTACACCTTC
CASSQSPGYGYTF
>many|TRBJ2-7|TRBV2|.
TGTGCCACTGTCGGCGGGTACTACGAGCAGTACTTC
CATVGGYYEQYF
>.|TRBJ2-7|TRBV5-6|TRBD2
TGTGCCAGCAGCCCTAACGCGGGGGGATCCCACTACGAGCAGTACTTC
CASSPNAGGSHYEQYF
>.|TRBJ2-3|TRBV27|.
TGTGCCAGCAGTTATTCCGGGAGAGGGATAGATACGCAGTATTTT
CASSYSGRGIDTQYF
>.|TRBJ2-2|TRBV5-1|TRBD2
TGCGCCAGCAGCTTGGTTCTAGGCGGGGGGTTGACCGGGGAGCTGTTTTTT
CASSLVLGGGLTGELFF
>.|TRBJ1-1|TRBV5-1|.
TGCGCCAGCAGCTCCATTACAGGGACGAACACTGAAGCTTTCTTT
CASSSITGTNTEAFF
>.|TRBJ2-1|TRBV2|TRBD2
TGTGCCAGCTCCCCAAGCGGGGTCTACAATGAGCAGTTCTTC
CASSPSGVYNEQFF
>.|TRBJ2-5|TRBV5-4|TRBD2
TGTGCCAGCAGCTTAGGTATTGCGACTAGCGGGACCAAAGAGACCCAGTACTTC
CASSLGIATSGTKETQYF
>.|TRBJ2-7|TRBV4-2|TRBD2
TGTGCCAGCAGCCAAGACCGGCGGGGGGTCTCCTACGAGCAGTACTTC
CASSQDRRGVSYEQYF
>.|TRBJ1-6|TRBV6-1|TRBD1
TGTGCCAGCAGTGACGAGGGACAGCCCAATTCACCCCTCCACTTT
CASSDEGQPNSPLHF
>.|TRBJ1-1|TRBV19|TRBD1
TGTGCCAGTCGGTCCGGGACAGGGGGCGTGAACACTGAAGCTTTCTTT
CASRSGTGGVNTEAFF
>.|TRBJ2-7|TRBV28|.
TGTGCCAGCAGTTTTGACCCTAGACAGTCCGGGTACGAGCAGTACTTC
CASSFDPRQSGYEQYF
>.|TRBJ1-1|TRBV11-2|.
TGTGCCAGCAGCTTAGATGGTGTGGGACTTAAAACTTTCTTT
CASSLDGVGLKTFF
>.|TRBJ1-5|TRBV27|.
TGTGCCAGCAGTGTTACAGGACGCAATCAGCCCCAGCATTTT
CASSVTGRNQPQHF
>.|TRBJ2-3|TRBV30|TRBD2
TGTGCCCACGCCCGACTAGCGGAGAGCACAGATACGCAGTATTTT
CAHARLAESTDTQYF
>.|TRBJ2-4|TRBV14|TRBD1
TGTGCCAGCAGCCAGTCGGCCGGGACAGGTCTTCTAGCCAAAAACATTCAGTACTTC
CASSQSAGTGLLAKNIQYF
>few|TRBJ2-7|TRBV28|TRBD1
TGTGCCAGCAGTTCCGTGGGGACAGGGGTATACGAGCAGTACTTC
CASSSVGTGVYEQYF
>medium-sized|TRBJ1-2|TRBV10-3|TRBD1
TGTGCCATCAGTGACCCGACAGGGGGCTCCTATGGCTACACCTTC
CAISDPTGGSYGYTF
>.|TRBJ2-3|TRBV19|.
TGTGCCAGCCTCAGGGGAGATACGCAGTATTTT
CASLRGDTQYF
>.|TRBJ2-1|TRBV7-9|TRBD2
TGTGCCACCGCTCCTAGCGGGAGTACCTACAATGAGCAGTTCTTC
CATAPSGSTYNEQFF
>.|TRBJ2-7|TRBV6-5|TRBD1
TGTGCCAGCAGTTTGGGACAGGGGGCGCGGTACGAGCAGTACTTC
CASSLGQGARYEQYF
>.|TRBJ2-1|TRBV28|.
TGTGCCAGCAGTTTCCGGGGGATGCGCAATGAGCAGTTCTTC
CASSFRGMRNEQFF
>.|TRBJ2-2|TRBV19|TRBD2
TGTGCCAGTAGTATTAGGCTGTCTAGCGGCGGGGAGCTGTTTTTT
CASSIRLSSGGELFF
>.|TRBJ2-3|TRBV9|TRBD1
TGTGCCAGCAGCGCGAGACAGGGGGCCCTCGCAGATACGCAGTATTTT
CASSARQGALADTQYF
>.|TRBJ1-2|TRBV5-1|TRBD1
TGCGCCAGCAGCTTGGGACAGGGCAGCTATGGCTACACCTTC
CASSLGQGSYGYTF